Listed below are T cell receptor beta chains from one sample, sequenced in a study of cytomegalovirus exposure and HLA in healthy donors. Here immunoSEQ multiplex PCR was the method, and the copy in TCRdb shows in-frame clones only, minus some. The sample consists of fewer than 200,000 clones, roughly 84% of them appearing once. The sample comprised PBMCs. Receptors were obtained from a girl in the first two years of life in good health and CMV-seronegative. The CDR3 runs from the conserved cysteine through the conserved F or W. A D gene is named only where the DNA matches it firmly. Clone size appears in some rows only: once, few, many, or a class for an expanded clone.

11	TRBV6-1	.	TRBJ2-3	.	CASRLTDTQYF	TGTGCCAGCAGACTCACAGATACGCAGTATTTT
12	TRBV6-1	.	TRBJ2-7	TRBD1	CASIWQGDEQYF	TGTGCCAGCATATGGCAGGGGGACGAGCAGTACTTC
17	TRBV7-3	.	TRBJ1-6	.	CASSFQVRTGQSSPLHF	TGTGCCAGCAGCTTTCAAGTTCGAACAGGGCAAAGTTCACCCCTCCACTTT
14	TRBV9	.	TRBJ2-7	.	CASSVGPGSYEQYF	TGTGCCAGCAGCGTAGGCCCAGGGTCCTACGAGCAGTACTTC
15	TRBV6-9	.	TRBJ1-2	.	CASSPRGGREIGYTF	TGTGCCAGCAGTCCCCGCGGAGGGAGGGAGATTGGCTACACCTTC
14	TRBV4-3	.	TRBJ2-5	.	CASSARLGHETQYF	TGCGCCAGCAGCGCCCGACTTGGACATGAGACCCAGTACTTC
15	TRBV6-5	.	TRBJ2-1	TRBD2	CASSYGTSGRNEQFF	TGTGCCAGCAGTTACGGGACTAGCGGGAGGAATGAGCAGTTCTTC
13	TRBV30	.	TRBJ1-2	TRBD1	CACDTGANYGYTF	TGTGCCTGTGACACAGGGGCTAACTATGGCTACACCTTC
18	TRBV7-9	.	TRBJ2-6	TRBD1	CASSLRDRVISGANVLTF	TGTGCCAGCAGCTTAAGGGACAGGGTTATCTCTGGGGCCAACGTCCTGACTTTC
15	TRBV9	.	TRBJ2-3	.	CASSVRTAFTDTQYF	TGTGCCAGCAGCGTGAGGACAGCTTTCACAGATACGCAGTATTTT
14	TRBV6-5	.	TRBJ2-7	.	CASSCEQVTYEQYF	TGTGCCAGCAGTTGTGAACAAGTAACCTACGAGCAGTACTTC
14	TRBV5-5	.	TRBJ1-2	.	CASSLAGEGYGYTF	TGTGCCAGCAGCTTGGCAGGGGAAGGCTATGGCTACACCTTC
14	TRBV27	.	TRBJ1-1	.	CASSSGVGNTEAFF	TGTGCCAGCAGTTCTGGAGTAGGGAACACTGAAGCTTTCTTT
13	TRBV7-6	few	TRBJ1-3	.	CASSLGPGNTIYF	TGTGCCAGCAGCTTAGGGCCTGGAAACACCATATATTTT
15	TRBV5-6	once	TRBJ2-5	TRBD2	CASSAERGYQETQYF	TGTGCCAGCAGCGCAGAGCGGGGGTACCAAGAGACCCAGTACTTC
16	TRBV11-1	.	TRBJ2-3	TRBD2	CASSLAARGGRDTQYF	TGTGCCAGCAGCTTAGCGGCGCGGGGGGGCCGGGATACGCAGTATTTT
13	TRBV15	.	TRBJ2-7	TRBD1	CATGWTGSGEQYF	TGTGCCACCGGATGGACAGGGAGCGGCGAGCAGTACTTC
14	TRBV4-2	.	TRBJ2-1	TRBD2	CASTTSGIYNEQFF	TGTGCCAGCACGACTAGCGGAATCTACAATGAGCAGTTCTTC
17	TRBV4-2	.	TRBJ2-7	TRBD2	CASSQDFYAGVVYEQYF	TGTGCCAGCAGCCAAGATTTTTACGCGGGAGTAGTCTACGAGCAGTACTTC
15	TRBV18	.	TRBJ1-5	TRBD1	CASSPSGTGNQPQHF	TGTGCCAGCTCACCTTCCGGGACAGGTAATCAGCCCCAGCATTTT
14	TRBV2	.	TRBJ1-2	.	CASSPLGVSDGYTF	TGTGCCAGCAGTCCATTAGGGGTGTCGGATGGCTACACCTTC
12	TRBV30	.	TRBJ2-1	.	CAWRGLLDEQFF	TGTGCCTGGAGGGGCCTCTTGGATGAGCAGTTCTTC
13	TRBV5-1	.	TRBJ1-1	TRBD1	CASSLGQGNEAFF	TGCGCCAGCAGCTTGGGACAGGGGAATGAAGCTTTCTTT
16	TRBV7-2	.	TRBJ1-3	.	CASSPMSQGGGNTIYF	TGTGCCAGCAGCCCTATGAGTCAGGGAGGTGGAAACACCATATATTTT
13	TRBV19	.	TRBJ1-4	.	CASTGLTNEKLFF	TGTGCCAGTACAGGACTTACTAATGAAAAACTGTTTTTT
16	TRBV9	.	TRBJ2-1	TRBD2	CASSVAGGSSYNEQFF	TGTGCCAGCAGCGTAGCGGGAGGGAGCTCCTACAATGAGCAGTTCTTC
14	TRBV5-4	.	TRBJ2-7	.	CASSFNLAGYEQYF	TGTGCCAGCAGCTTTAATCTAGCTGGCTACGAGCAGTACTTC
19	TRBV7-8	.	TRBJ2-7	TRBD2	CASSLVKTDPQRGDYEQYF	TGTGCCAGCAGCTTAGTAAAGACAGATCCTCAGCGGGGAGACTACGAGCAGTACTTC
13	TRBV27	.	TRBJ1-1	.	CASSLDRNTEAFF	TGTGCCAGCAGTTTAGACAGAAACACTGAAGCTTTCTTT
11	TRBV7-9	.	TRBJ2-1	.	CASRYNNEQFF	TGTGCCAGCAGGTATAACAATGAGCAGTTCTTC
16	TRBV9	.	TRBJ2-1	TRBD2	CASSAGTSGDYNEQFF	TGTGCCAGCAGCGCCGGGACTAGCGGGGATTACAATGAGCAGTTCTTC
13	TRBV4-1	.	TRBJ2-7	.	CASSQDTTYEQYF	TGCGCCAGCAGCCAAGATACAACCTACGAGCAGTACTTC
13	TRBV6-1	.	TRBJ2-7	TRBD2	CASATGGEYEQYF	TGTGCCAGCGCCACGGGAGGGGAATACGAGCAGTACTTC
11	TRBV10-3	.	TRBJ1-2	.	CATWGGYGYTF	TGTGCCACCTGGGGGGGTTATGGCTACACCTTC
18	TRBV21-1	.	TRBJ2-7	.	CASSKGLLTGSRAYEQYF	TGTGCCAGCAGCAAAGGATTACTGACAGGGAGCAGGGCCTACGAGCAGTACTTC
16	TRBV5-6	few	TRBJ2-6	.	CASSPGTSTGANVLTF	TGTGCCAGCAGCCCGGGGACTTCCACTGGGGCCAACGTCCTGACTTTC
14	TRBV5-1	.	TRBJ2-7	.	CASSTGSGPYEQYF	TGCGCCAGCAGCACCGGGAGCGGGCCCTACGAGCAGTACTTC
14	TRBV6-1	.	TRBJ1-5	.	CASSPTIQGQPQHF	TGTGCCAGCAGTCCTACTATCCAGGGGCAGCCCCAGCATTTT
16	TRBV7-2	once	TRBJ2-7	TRBD2	CASSLGTSGRVYEQYF	TGTGCCAGCAGCTTAGGCACTAGCGGGAGGGTCTACGAGCAGTACTTC